This TCR beta chain appears in the sequencing data of a study of blood T cell repertoires in COVID-19. In the original workflow: The assay estimated nucleated cells by amplifying reference gene primers. Data came from immunoSEQ multiplex PCR; TCRdb stores just in-frame clones and leaves some out. V, J and clone size reflect that table, while D and trimming were determined from the DNA. The sample contains more than 70,000 clones, about nine tenths of which appear only once. Germline V gives CDR1 SGHDT, CDR2 YYEEEE. The V and J ends lost 0 bases and 2 bases respectively, with 6 bases between them. The CDR3 totals 14 residues.

The sequenced sample was peripheral blood. This TCR came from a man aged 45-65 years with acute or convalescent COVID-19. V is TRBV5-6 and J is TRBJ2-1, with a possible D match to TRBD1 (5 bases). The CDR3 here is CASSLVGPYNEQFF. CDR3 in DNA: TGTGCCAGCAGCTTGGTGGGGCCCTACAATGAGCAGTTCTTC. Complete variable domain (other parts from reference TRBV5-6 and TRBJ2-1): DAGVTQSPTHLIKTRGQQVTLRCSPKSGHDTVSWYQQALGQGPQFIFQYYEEEERQRGNFPDRFSGHQFPNYSSELNVNALLLGDSALYLCASSLVGPYNEQFFGPGTRLTVL.